Sequencing of this T cell receptor (beta chain) was carried out in a study of control samples from healthy donors and cancer patients. The CDR3 length is 11 residues. Germline V lookup: CDR1 SGHDT, CDR2 YYEEEE. Trimming cost V 4 bases and J 2 bases, with 3 bases left between them. Here immunoSEQ multiplex PCR was the method, and the copy in TCRdb shows in-frame clones only, minus some. The profile covers 130,000 to 150,000 clones, with about 94% appearing a single time and approximately 14% taken by the ten largest. The sequencing input was PBMCs. The source is a man aged 55 to 70 with colorectal cancer. This rearrangement joins TRBV5-6 to TRBJ2-5; the D is unclear. The CDR3 loop reads CASSVQETQYF. The CDR3 nucleotides are TGTGCCAGCAGCGTTCAAGAGACCCAGTACTTC.